The 28 T cell receptor beta chains listed next were all sequenced from one sample in a study of T cell responses to AZD1222 COVID-19 vaccine. Using immunoSEQ multiplex PCR, the repertoire was profiled, and TCRdb retains in-frame clones only, with some absent. The sample yields 130,000 to 150,000 clones, 85% to 95% seen once. The input for sequencing was peripheral blood, taken on day 0 of AZD1222 vaccination. These receptors all stem from an adult in good health.

Note on this clone: An end of the junction does not agree with germline; a read error may underlie this. The rearrangement links TRBV7-2 to TRBJ2-1, with 12 bases identical to TRBD2. Germline-derived CDR1 and CDR2 are SGHTA and FQGNSA. The CDR3 totals 14 residues. The CDR3 nucleotides read TGTGCCAGCAGCCTAGCGGGGGGGCACAATGAGCAGTTCTTC. Amino acids: CASSLAGGHNEQFF. Full variable domain (outside the CDR3, taken from reference TRBV7-2 and TRBJ2-1): GAGVSQSPSNKVTEKGKDVELRCDPISGHTALYWYRQSLGQGLEFLIYFQGNSAPDKSGLPSDRFSAERTGGSVSTLTIQRTQQEDSAVYLCASSLAGGHNEQFFGPGTRLTVL.

This clone was counted once. The chain employs TRBV30 and TRBJ1-4, with D possibly TRBD1 on 5 matching bases. Germline loops: CDR1 GTSNPN, CDR2 SVGIG (reference sequence). The CDR3 covers 16 residues. Trimming removed 3 bases at V and 2 bases at J, with 16 bases between. CDR3 nucleotides: TGTGCCTGGAGGGGGCAGGGTAAAGCTACTAATGAAAAACTGTTTTTT. Translated, it gives CAWRGQGKATNEKLFF.

The chain employs TRBV19 and TRBJ2-1, with a possible D match to TRBD2 (5 bases). The V gene's germline CDR1 is LNHDA and CDR2 SQIVND (reference sequence). Trimming cost V 6 bases and J 10 bases, with 16 bases left between them. The CDR3 runs to 13 residues. CDR3 DNA sequence: TGTGCCAGTAGCCTAGCCCCCACGCGCGAGCAGTTCTTC. It is translated as CASSLAPTREQFF.

V and J are TRBV28 and TRBJ1-4, with D hard to call. V was clipped by 6 bases and J by 2 bases, with 16 bases between them. CDR1 and CDR2 (germline): MDHEN, SYDVKM. The CDR3 consists of 16 residues. CDR3 sequence: CASSSQDGRTNEKLFF. CDR3 bases: TGTGCCAGCAGCTCTCAGGATGGGAGGACTAATGAAAAACTGTTTTTT.

The chain employs TRBV16 and TRBJ1-4, with D possibly being TRBD1 (6 bases). The germline V and J ends were trimmed by 5 bases and 5 bases, with 12 bases remaining between them. Per the germline V gene, CDR1 is KGHSY and CDR2 is FQNENV. The CDR3 is made up of 14 amino acids. The CDR3 loop is CASSSQGTNEKLFF. The DNA of the CDR3 is TGTGCCAGCAGCTCCCAGGGGACCAATGAAAAACTGTTTTTT. Using reference TRBV16 and TRBJ1-4 for the parts outside the CDR3, the full variable domain is GEEVAQTPKHLVRGEGQKAKLYCAPIKGHSYVFWYQQVLKNEFKFLISFQNENVFDETGMPKERFSAKCLPNSPCSLEIQATKLEDSAVYFCASSSQGTNEKLFFGSGTQLSVL.

The chain recombines TRBV18 with TRBJ1-4; 7 bases are a match to TRBD1. The CDR3 is 16 residues long. CDR1 is KGHSH and CDR2 is LQKENI in the germline V gene. V lost 4 bases, J lost 0 bases, and 5 bases stayed unmatched. CDR3 DNA: TGTGCCAGCTCACGGGGGACAGCTGCAACTAATGAAAAACTGTTTTTT. Amino acid sequence: CASSRGTAATNEKLFF.

This chain links TRBV9 with TRBJ2-1, with D unclear. V was clipped by 0 bases and J by 7 bases, with 14 bases between them. The CDR3 consists of 15 residues. The germline V gene has CDR1 SGDLS and CDR2 YYNGEE. The CDR3 DNA is TGTGCCAGCAGCGTAGGTGAGACCTACTGGAATGAGCAGTTCTTC. Translation: CASSVGETYWNEQFF.

The rearrangement uses TRBV9 and TRBJ1-3; D might be TRBD1 (5 bases). V dropped 5 bases and J dropped 2 bases, with 20 bases sitting between them. Germline V gene lookup returns CDR1 SGDLS and CDR2 YYNGEE. The CDR3 is 17 amino acids. The CDR3 protein is CASSSASPRGPGNTIYF. The CDR3 DNA reads TGTGCCAGCAGTTCCGCCTCACCAAGGGGCCCTGGAAACACCATATATTTT.

The chain uses TRBV15 and TRBJ1-2; perhaps TRBD1 as D (5 bases). CDR3 length equals 17 residues. V lost 1 base to trimming and J lost 0 bases, with 15 bases between them. CDR1 is LNHNV, CDR2 YYDKDF, per germline (reference sequence). DNA for the CDR3: TGTGCCACCAGCAGAGGGGGGAAGGGGCAAGCTAACTATGGCTACACCTTC. Amino acid sequence: CATSRGGKGQANYGYTF.

The chain links TRBV15 to TRBJ2-7; D possibly matches TRBD1 or TRBD2 (5 bases each). The germline gives CDR1 LNHNV, CDR2 YYDKDF (reference sequence). The germline V and J ends were trimmed by 0 bases and 7 bases, with 10 bases remaining between them. CDR3 length equals 13 residues. CDR3 residues: CATSRDRQREQYF. DNA for the CDR3: TGTGCCACCAGCAGAGATAGACAGCGGGAGCAGTACTTC.

The rearrangement uses TRBV7-3 and TRBJ1-6, with TRBD1 as a possible D gene (6 bases). Trimming pared 5 bases from V and 6 bases from J, leaving 11 bases between. Germline loops: CDR1 SGHTA, CDR2 FQGTGA. The CDR3 has 14 amino acids. DNA for the CDR3: TGTGCCAGCAGCCACGGACAGTCTAATTCACCCCTCCACTTT. Protein: CASSHGQSNSPLHF.

The chain uses TRBV7-2 and TRBJ1-2, with D uncertain. CDR3 length: 13 amino acids. V was shortened by 5 bases and J by 5 bases, with 12 bases between the two germline ends. CDR1 is SGHTA, CDR2 FQGNSA, per germline. The CDR3 sequence: CASSPGREYGYTF. CDR3 nucleotides: TGTGCCAGCAGCCCAGGACGGGAATATGGCTACACCTTC.

The chain uses TRBV7-9 and TRBJ2-6, with D perhaps matching TRBD2 (5 bases). CDR1 and CDR2 (germline): SEHNR, FQNEAQ (reference sequence). Trimming took off 5 bases at V and 2 bases at J, with 10 bases between the two ends. This CDR3 is 15 amino acids long. CDR3 in DNA: TGTGCCAGCAGCCGAGGGAACGCTGGGGCCAACGTCCTGACTTTC. Encoded protein: CASSRGNAGANVLTF.

The chain is built from TRBV5-1 and TRBJ2-1; 11 bases are shared with TRBD2. Germline lookup yields CDR1 SGHRS and CDR2 YFSETQ. The CDR3 is made up of 16 amino acids. V was pared by 2 bases and J by 5 bases, with 6 bases of the junction left unmatched. The chain's CDR3 is CASSLLAGATNNEQFF. Written as DNA, the CDR3 is TGCGCCAGCAGCTTACTAGCGGGAGCAACAAACAATGAGCAGTTCTTC.

The rearrangement links TRBV30 to TRBJ1-2, with TRBD1 identical over 9 bases. The ends lost 2 bases at V and 5 bases at J; junction bases unmatched: 12. Per germline, CDR1 GTSNPN and CDR2 SVGIG (reference sequence). The CDR3 runs 16 residues. CDR3 amino acids: CAWSTTYRGLPYGYTF. The CDR3 DNA is TGTGCCTGGAGTACGACATACAGGGGGCTGCCTTATGGCTACACCTTC.

The V gene is TRBV10-3, the J gene TRBJ1-1; D might be TRBD1 (6 bases). Trimming took 3 bases from V and 0 from J, leaving 11 bases between them. CDR1 and CDR2 (germline): ENHRY, SYGVKD. The CDR3 contains 15 residues. The chain's CDR3 is CAISDTGPLNTEAFF. The CDR3 DNA reads as TGTGCCATCAGTGATACAGGGCCCCTGAACACTGAAGCTTTCTTT.

This clone has a single count. This sequence joins TRBV11-2 and TRBJ1-4; no firm D call. CDR1 SGHAT and CDR2 FQNNGV come from the germline V gene. Trimming left V 3 bases short and J 8 bases short, with 7 bases between. The CDR3 is 12 amino acids. The CDR3 here is CASSFAPEKLFF. CDR3 nucleotide sequence: TGTGCCAGCAGCTTTGCCCCGGAAAAACTGTTTTTT.

The rearrangement links TRBV10-3 to TRBJ2-7; TRBD1 matches 9 bases. Germline V gives CDR1 ENHRY, CDR2 SYGVKD. After removal of 4 bases from V and 5 bases from J, the junction contained 9 bases not matched to a gene. The CDR3 is made up of 15 amino acids. In DNA form, the CDR3 reads TGTGCCATCAGTGCCTATCCGGGACAGGGTGACGAGCAGTACTTC. Amino acid sequence: CAISAYPGQGDEQYF.

V is TRBV18 and J is TRBJ1-2; D gene uncertain. The V gene's germline CDR1 is KGHSH and CDR2 LQKENI. Trimming removed 0 bases at V and 7 bases at J, with 12 bases between. The CDR3 extends over 14 amino acids. CDR3 in DNA: TGTGCCAGCTCACCACCGGGCGGGGTCGGTGGCTACACCTTC. Translated, it gives CASSPPGGVGGYTF.

This clone came up once. The genes are TRBV9 and TRBJ2-7; D may match TRBD1 or TRBD2 (5 bases each). The V gene's germline CDR1 is SGDLS and CDR2 YYNGEE. The CDR3 spans 11 residues. V lost 3 bases and J 6 bases, leaving 7 bases between the germline ends. The CDR3 region has the DNA TGTGCCAGCAGCGATGGGGGCGAGCAGTACTTC. Residues: CASSDGGEQYF.

The chain is built from TRBV23-1 and TRBJ1-5; no clear D. TRBV23-1 is known as an ORF, though its function is uncertain. The CDR3 is 16 residues long. The germline V and J ends were trimmed by 0 bases and 1 base, with 10 bases remaining between them. CDR3 in DNA: TGCGCCAGCAGTCAATCAGGCGGGGAAAGCAATCAGCCCCAGCATTTT. It specifies CASSQSGGESNQPQHF.

V usage is TRBV9 and J usage is TRBJ1-4; no clear D gene. Germline values: CDR1 SGDLS, CDR2 YYNGEE. V lost 4 bases and J 5 bases, leaving 9 bases between the germline ends. The CDR3 consists of 13 residues. DNA of the CDR3: TGTGCCAGCAGCCCGAGCCCAAATGAAAAACTGTTTTTT. Its protein product is CASSPSPNEKLFF.

The chain is built from TRBV28 and TRBJ1-2; D unresolved. The CDR3 has 14 amino acids. V lost 7 bases and J 4 bases, leaving 16 bases between the germline ends. Germline V gene sequence: CDR1 MDHEN, CDR2 SYDVKM. The CDR3 protein is CASNPRRQTYGYTF. Written as DNA, the CDR3 is TGTGCCAGCAATCCCCGGCGGCAGACCTATGGCTACACCTTC.

The chain couples TRBV5-4 to TRBJ2-1; 10 bases are shared with TRBD2. The CDR3 is 14 amino acids. The V and J ends lost 4 bases and 4 bases, in that order; junction bases with no gene match: 2. Germline CDR1 and CDR2: SGHNT and YYREEE (reference sequence). This chain's CDR3 is CASSPGLAYNEQFF. The CDR3 bases are TGTGCCAGCAGCCCGGGACTAGCGTACAATGAGCAGTTCTTC.

The chain combines TRBV29-1 with TRBJ2-7, with unresolved D. The CDR3 is 14 amino acids. V lost 4 bases and J lost 1, with 14 bases in between. Germline loops: CDR1 SQVTM, CDR2 ANQGSEA. Here the CDR3 DNA reads TGCAGCGTTGTTGTGCCGTTCCCTTCCTACGAGCAGTACTTC. Translation gives CSVVVPFPSYEQYF.

V usage is TRBV2 and J usage is TRBJ1-1; D is undetermined. V was trimmed by 7 bases and J by 0 bases, leaving 6 bases between them. The germline V gene has CDR1 SNHLY and CDR2 FYNNEI. This CDR3 spans 12 amino acids. For the CDR3, the DNA is TGTGCCAGCACAAAGATGAACACTGAAGCTTTCTTT. Its translation is CASTKMNTEAFF.

V usage is TRBV6-6 and J usage is TRBJ1-2; D unclear. Germline V lookup: CDR1 MNHNY, CDR2 SVGAGI (reference sequence). This CDR3 contains 12 residues. Trimming pared 2 bases from V and 5 bases from J, leaving 6 bases between. The CDR3 spells CASSYAGYGYTF. The DNA for the CDR3 is TGTGCCAGCAGTTACGCCGGTTATGGCTACACCTTC.

The CDR3 DNA follows: TGTGCCAGCAGCTCCCATGAGCGCCGACTCTATGGCTACACCTTC. It encodes CASSSHERRLYGYTF. V and J are TRBV6-6 and TRBJ1-2; D unclear. The CDR3 spans 15 residues. The V and J ends lost 6 bases and 4 bases respectively, with 18 bases between them. The V gene's germline CDR1 is MNHNY and CDR2 SVGAGI (reference sequence).